This TCR beta chain appears in the sequencing data of a study of OX40 agonist ivuxolimab in advanced cancers. A note on the overall study: Ivuxolimab, which targeted the costimulatory receptor OX40 (CD134), was an agonistic, fully human IgG2 monoclonal antibody. Intravenous ivuxolimab was administered to patients every 2 weeks at six dose levels: 0.01, 0.1, 0.3, 1.5, 3 and 10 mg/kg. Among the roughly 50 dose-escalation patients, about 20 had hepatocellular carcinoma, 15 or so melanoma, 9 renal cell carcinoma and 9 head and neck cancer. The dose-escalation cohort was about 87% male with a mean age of approximately 60 years, ranging from about 23 to 85. Prior anti-PD-1, anti-PD-L1 or anti-CTLA-4 therapy was permitted, and approximately 40% of dose-escalation patients had received checkpoint inhibitors. Three dose-escalation patients achieved partial responses, one with hepatocellular carcinoma and two with cutaneous melanoma. The point of sequencing TCRbeta in the periphery was to test whether ivuxolimab changed TCR sequence diversity and drove clonal T-cell expansion. The monotherapy dose-escalation portion (N of about 50 patients) of the phase I ivuxolimab trial is reported in the paper. What the work shows at the level of the full study, not this receptor alone: Low levels of normalized T-cell clonal expansion were also seen in some nonresponding patients. In the 0.1-3.0 mg/kg groups, partial responders were among the patients with the lowest normalized peripheral clonal expansion, particularly in CD8+ T cells. After ivuxolimab, expanded clones were on average more numerous among CD8+ T cells than among CD4+ T cells. The antigen specificity of the peripheral T cells that underwent clonal expansion was not determined. At doses of 0.1 to 3.0 mg/kg, clonal expansion of both CD4+ and CD8+ T cells in blood was seen between baseline and week 6.

The trial excluded patients who had a history of autoimmune disease or who were on systemic immunosuppression. In every dose cohort, peripheral blood was drawn for TCR sequencing at baseline, cycle 4 day 1, and cycle 7 day 1. The samples were drawn from a first-in-human, open-label, multicenter phase I dose-escalation trial of ivuxolimab. The trial enrolled adults with locally advanced or metastatic head and neck squamous cell, hepatocellular, melanoma or renal cell carcinoma. Before TCR sequencing, CD4+ T cells and CD8+ T cells were sorted from peripheral blood as separate populations. For sequencing of the TCRbeta CDR3 region, genomic DNA was extracted from the sorted cells. The immunoSEQ Assay was used to sequence the TCRbeta CDR3 regions. This immuneACCESS table, as held by TCRdb, lists in-frame sequences with V and J called but not all clones. Of the missing ones, under half trace to an unresolved V gene in checked studies; the others have no known cause. The sample data list around 94,000 clones, and around 90% of these were observed just once. The ten top clones hold over 0.8% of the sample.

Counted from cysteine to phenylalanine, this CDR3 has 11 amino acids. Left in the record is the CDR3 DNA by itself, 33 bases read in frame from the first base. The germline V gene (reference sequence) sets CDR1 to SSHAT and CDR2 to FNYEAQ. This clone has just a few counts. It lacks a known antigen. The sample holds no much larger clone one base away, and base qualities are not on file. The TCR sequence derives from an adult with an advanced solid tumor such as melanoma, head and neck, liver or kidney cancer. Rearrangement joined TRBV7-7 to TRBJ2-1; the D match is possibly TRBD1 or TRBD2, with 7 bases aligned in each. Source: CD4+ or CD8+ T cells sorted from blood, taken in a trial of the OX40 agonist ivuxolimab. The nucleotides read TGTGCTATAACTCAGGGGGGGGAGCAGTTCTTC. It is translated as CAITQGGEQFF.